Given below is one T cell receptor (beta chain) in context. Its antigen remains unknown. This CDR3 has 15 residues. V trimming: 2 bases; J trimming: 4 bases; junction bases outside the gene matches: 7. Per the germline V gene, CDR1 is SGHTA and CDR2 is FQGTGA. These data are taken from a study of T cell repertoires in cytomegalovirus infection. Study-level information: Both CMV infection and a matching HLA type were indicated by public TCR beta signatures. Notes on the study in general: Dominating the ex vivo response were HLA-C-restricted CMV-specific TCR beta clonotypes.

TCRdb reprocessed the reads with MiXCR, giving one entry per CDR3 protein. This table has around 710,000 distinct CDR3 sequences, 25% to 35% appearing once. The source material was cultured CD8+ T cells from PBMCs, sampled from culture after CMV antigen stimulation. This sequence was found in a human donor in good health (CMV status not recorded). Some clones in this sample may be carry-over from other donors' samples. The V and J genes are TRBV7-3 and TRBJ1-1; 7 positions match TRBD1. The CDR3 nucleotides are TGTGCCAGCAGCTTAGTAGACAGGGACGGCACTGAAGCTTTCTTT. Protein sequence: CASSLVDRDGTEAFF.